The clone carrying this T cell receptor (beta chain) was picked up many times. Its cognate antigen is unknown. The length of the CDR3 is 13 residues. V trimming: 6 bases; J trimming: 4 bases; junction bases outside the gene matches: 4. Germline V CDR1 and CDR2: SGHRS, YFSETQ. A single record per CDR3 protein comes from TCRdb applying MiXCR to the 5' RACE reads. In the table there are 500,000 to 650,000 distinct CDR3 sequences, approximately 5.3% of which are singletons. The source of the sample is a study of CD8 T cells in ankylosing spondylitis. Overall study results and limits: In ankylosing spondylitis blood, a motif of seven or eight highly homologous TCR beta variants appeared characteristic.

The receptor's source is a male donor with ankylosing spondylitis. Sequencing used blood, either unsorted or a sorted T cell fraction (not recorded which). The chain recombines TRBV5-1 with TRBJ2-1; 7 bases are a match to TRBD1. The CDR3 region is CASTGQVYNEQFF. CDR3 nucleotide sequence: TGCGCCAGCACCGGACAGGTTTACAATGAGCAGTTCTTC.